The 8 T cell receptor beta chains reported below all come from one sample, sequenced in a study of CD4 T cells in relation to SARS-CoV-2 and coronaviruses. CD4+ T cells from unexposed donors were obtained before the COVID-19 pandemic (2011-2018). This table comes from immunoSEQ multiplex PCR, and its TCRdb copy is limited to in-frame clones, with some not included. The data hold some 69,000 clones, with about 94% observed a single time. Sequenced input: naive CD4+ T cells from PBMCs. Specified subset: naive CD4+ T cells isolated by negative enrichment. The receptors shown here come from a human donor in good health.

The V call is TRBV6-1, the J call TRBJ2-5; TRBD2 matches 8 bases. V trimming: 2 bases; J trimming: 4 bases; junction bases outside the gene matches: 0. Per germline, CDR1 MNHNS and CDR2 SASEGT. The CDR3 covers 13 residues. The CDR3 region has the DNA TGTGCCAGCAGTGAAAGCGGGAGAGAGACCCAGTACTTC. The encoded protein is CASSESGRETQYF.

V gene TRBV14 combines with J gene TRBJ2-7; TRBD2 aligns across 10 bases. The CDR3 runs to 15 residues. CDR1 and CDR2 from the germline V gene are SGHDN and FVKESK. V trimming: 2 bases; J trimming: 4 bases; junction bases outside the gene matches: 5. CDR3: CASSQLAGVGYEQYF. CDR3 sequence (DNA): TGTGCCAGCAGCCAACTAGCGGGAGTTGGGTACGAGCAGTACTTC.

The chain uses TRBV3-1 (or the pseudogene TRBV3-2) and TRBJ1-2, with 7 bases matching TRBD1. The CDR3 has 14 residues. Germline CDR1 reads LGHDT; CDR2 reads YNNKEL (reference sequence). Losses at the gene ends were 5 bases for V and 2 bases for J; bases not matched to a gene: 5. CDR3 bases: TGTGCCAGCAGCAGGACAGGCGTCAACTATGGCTACACCTTC. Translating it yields CASSRTGVNYGYTF.

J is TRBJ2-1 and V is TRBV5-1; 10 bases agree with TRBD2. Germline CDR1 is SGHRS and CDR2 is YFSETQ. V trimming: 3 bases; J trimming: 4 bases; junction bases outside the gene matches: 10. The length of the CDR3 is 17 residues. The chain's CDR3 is CASSSTSGLSLYNEQFF. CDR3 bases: TGCGCCAGCAGCTCGACTAGCGGGCTTTCCTTATACAATGAGCAGTTCTTC.

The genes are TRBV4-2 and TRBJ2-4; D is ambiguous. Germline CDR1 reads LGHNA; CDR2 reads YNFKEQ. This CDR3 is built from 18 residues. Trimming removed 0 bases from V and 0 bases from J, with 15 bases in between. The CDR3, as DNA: TGTGCCAGCAGCCAAGAAGGTATCGTCGGAAGAGCCAAAAACATTCAGTACTTC. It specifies CASSQEGIVGRAKNIQYF.

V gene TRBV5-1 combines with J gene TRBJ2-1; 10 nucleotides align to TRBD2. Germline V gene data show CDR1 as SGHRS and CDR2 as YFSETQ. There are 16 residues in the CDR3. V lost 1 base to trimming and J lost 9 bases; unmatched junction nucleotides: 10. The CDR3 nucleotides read TGCGCCAGCAGCTTGCAGAGGCTAGCGGGAGCGGTTGAGCAGTTCTTC. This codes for CASSLQRLAGAVEQFF. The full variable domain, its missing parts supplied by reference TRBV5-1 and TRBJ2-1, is KAGVTQTPRYLIKTRGQQVTLSCSPISGHRSVSWYQQTPGQGLQFLFEYFSETQRNKGNFPGRFSGRQFSNSRSEMNVSTLELGDSALYLCASSLQRLAGAVEQFFGPGTRLTVL.

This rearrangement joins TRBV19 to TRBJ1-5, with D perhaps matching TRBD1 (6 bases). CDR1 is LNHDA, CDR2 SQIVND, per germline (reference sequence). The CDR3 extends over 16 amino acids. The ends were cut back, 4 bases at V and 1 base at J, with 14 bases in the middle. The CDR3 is CASSTPRTVSNQPQHF. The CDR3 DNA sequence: TGTGCCAGTAGTACTCCCCGGACAGTGAGCAATCAGCCCCAGCATTTT.

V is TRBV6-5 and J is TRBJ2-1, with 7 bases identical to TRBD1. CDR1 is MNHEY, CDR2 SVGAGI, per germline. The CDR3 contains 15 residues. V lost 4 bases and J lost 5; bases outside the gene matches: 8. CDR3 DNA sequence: TGTGCCAGCAGTTCCGCCGGGACAGCTAACAATGAGCAGTTCTTC. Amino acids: CASSSAGTANNEQFF.